This entry lists 13 T cell receptor beta chains sequenced from one sample in a study of blood T cell repertoires in COVID-19. Assay used: immunoSEQ multiplex PCR; TCRdb lists only in-frame clones, some missing. The profile shows roughly 280,000 clones, 85% to 90% of them singletons. Sequenced input: peripheral blood. Receptors originate from a man aged 18 to 30 with active or convalescent COVID-19.

The chain recombines TRBV24-1 with TRBJ2-6, with 9 bases identical to TRBD1. Germline V CDR1 and CDR2: KGHDR, SFDVKD. Germline trimming cut 3 bases from V and 0 bases from J; bases unmatched to any gene: 8. The CDR3 is 19 residues long. DNA for the CDR3: TGTGCCACCAGTGATCCGCGGACAGGGGCCACCTCTGGGGCCAACGTCCTGACTTTC. As protein: CATSDPRTGATSGANVLTF.

The V call is TRBV9, the J call TRBJ1-1, with D perhaps TRBD1 (5 bases). The germline V gene encodes CDR1 SGDLS and CDR2 YYNGEE. This CDR3 is 15 amino acids long. The ends were cut back, 0 bases at V and 4 bases at J, with 13 bases in the middle. The CDR3: CASSVDRGRITEAFF. CDR3 sequence (DNA): TGTGCCAGCAGCGTAGATCGGGGGAGGATCACTGAAGCTTTCTTT.

V usage is TRBV5-8 and J usage is TRBJ2-7; 7 positions agree with TRBD1. This CDR3 is 13 amino acids long. Losses at the gene ends were 5 bases for V and 4 bases for J; bases not matched to a gene: 6. Germline values: CDR1 SGHTS, CDR2 YDEGEE. The CDR3 DNA follows: TGTGCCAGCAGTTTAGACAGGGAATACGAGCAGTACTTC. It is translated as CASSLDREYEQYF.

The chain recombines TRBV27 with TRBJ2-3; weak D call: TRBD2 (6 bases). Germline CDR1 reads MNHEY; CDR2 reads SMNVEV (reference sequence). Trimming stripped 2 bases from V and 7 bases from J, with 16 bases between. The CDR3 extends over 15 amino acids. CDR3 residues: CASSLVEGRGYTQYF. The CDR3 DNA sequence: TGTGCCAGCAGTTTAGTGGAGGGCCGAGGATATACGCAGTATTTT.

The rearrangement joins TRBV18 to TRBJ2-5, with 9 bases fitting TRBD1. Trimming took 6 bases from V and 5 from J; bases not matched to a gene: 7. The CDR3 contains 14 residues. Germline values: CDR1 KGHSH, CDR2 LQKENI. CDR3 protein: CASSLGTGLETQYF. CDR3 coding DNA: TGTGCCAGCTCCCTTGGGACAGGGCTGGAGACCCAGTACTTC.

In its sample, this clone was seen a few times. V and J are TRBV19 and TRBJ1-2, with D unresolved. Germline CDR1 reads LNHDA; CDR2 reads SQIVND (reference sequence). The CDR3 sequence is 13 residues long. The V end was cut by 0 bases, the J end by 8 bases, with 10 bases between. This CDR3 reads CASSIEYLGGYTF. CDR3 sequence (DNA): TGTGCCAGTAGTATAGAGTATCTCGGGGGCTACACCTTC.

This clone occurred many times. The gene calls are TRBV6-2 or TRBV6-3 and TRBJ2-2; D unclear. The CDR3 runs to 15 residues. V was trimmed by 0 bases and J by 7 bases, leaving 12 bases between them. Germline V gives CDR1 MNHEY, CDR2 SVGEGT. The CDR3 nucleotides read TGTGCCAGCAGTTACTCACTCTCTTGGAGCGGGGAGCTGTTTTTT. Its translation is CASSYSLSWSGELFF.

This clone was observed once. The gene calls are TRBV24-1 and TRBJ1-5, with D perhaps matching TRBD1 (6 bases). Deletions cut 4 bases from V and 7 bases from J, with 16 bases between. This CDR3 comprises 15 residues. Germline V gene lookup returns CDR1 KGHDR and CDR2 SFDVKD. CDR3 loop: CATSDSTGSGQPQHF. The CDR3 nucleotides read TGTGCCACCAGTGACTCAACAGGGTCGGGGCAGCCCCAGCATTTT.

The chain joins TRBV2 to TRBJ2-3; possible D gene TRBD2, 6 bases. Germline loops: CDR1 SNHLY, CDR2 FYNNEI. Deletions cut 1 base from V and 2 bases from J, with 19 bases between. CDR3 size: 18 residues. CDR3 coding DNA: TGTGCCAGCAGTGAAGTCCGAGGTAGCGGAGTCAACACAGATACGCAGTATTTT. As protein: CASSEVRGSGVNTDTQYF.

The J gene is TRBJ2-7, the V gene TRBV4-3; 11 positions agree with TRBD2. V shed 3 bases and J 4 bases; nucleotides not matched to a gene: 11. This CDR3 spans 17 amino acids. Germline V gene sequence: CDR1 LGHNA, CDR2 YSLEER. CDR3 nucleotides: TGCGCCAGCAGCCAGGGGGTTACTAGCGGGAGTATGTACGAGCAGTACTTC. Protein sequence: CASSQGVTSGSMYEQYF.

The chain carries TRBV5-4 and TRBJ2-7; TRBD1 might be the D (6 bases). The CDR3 loop spans 13 amino acids. CDR1 is SGHNT and CDR2 is YYREEE in the germline V gene (reference sequence). With 0 bases removed from V and 3 bases from J, the gap between germline ends came to 7 bases. The DNA of the CDR3 is TGTGCCAGCAGCTTGGGACAGGACTACGAGCAGTACTTC. It codes for CASSLGQDYEQYF.

This clone appeared a few times. The V call is TRBV11-2, the J call TRBJ2-7, with 8 nucleotides matching TRBD1. Germline V gene sequence: CDR1 SGHAT, CDR2 FQNNGV. Trimming removed 2 bases from V and 5 bases from J; junction bases left unmatched: 8. CDR3 length: 15 amino acids. CDR3 in DNA: TGTGCCAGCAGCTTACTCCCCCAGGGGGCCCACGAGCAGTACTTC. This gives the protein CASSLLPQGAHEQYF.

This clone was observed once. The V call is TRBV27, the J call TRBJ2-2; D possibly corresponds to TRBD2 (5 bases). The CDR3 consists of 13 residues. Germline V CDR1 and CDR2: MNHEY, SMNVEV (reference sequence). V lost 3 bases to trimming and J lost 7 bases, with 9 bases between them. CDR3: CASSFIGIGELFF. As DNA, the CDR3 is TGTGCCAGCAGTTTTATCGGGATCGGGGAGCTGTTTTTT.